This T cell receptor beta chain was sequenced during a study of OX40 agonist ivuxolimab in advanced cancers. Across the whole study: Patients took ivuxolimab, an agonistic anti-OX40 (CD134) antibody. Antecedent anti-PD-1, anti-PD-L1 or anti-CTLA-4 therapy was permissible, with roughly 36% having received some. Whole-study results and caveats: With doses of 0.1 to 3.0 mg/kg, CD4+ and CD8+ blood T cells had undergone clonal expansion by week 6.

Comments on this clone: Its target is not known. An end of the junction does not agree with germline; a read error may underlie this.

Germline CDR1 and CDR2: KGHSH and LQKENI. The CDR3 loop spans 12 amino acids. TCRdb's table, derived via immunoSEQ multiplex PCR, lists solely in-frame clones and lacks some. The data show 75,000 to 90,000 clones, approximately 88% seen once. The material sequenced was CD4+ or CD8+ T cells sorted from blood, taken in a trial of the OX40 agonist ivuxolimab. The chain links TRBV18 to TRBJ1-3; TRBD1 matches at 8 bases. The TCR originated in an adult with an advanced solid tumor such as melanoma, head and neck, liver or kidney cancer. CDR3 protein: CAGSTGADTIYF. The CDR3 nucleotides are TGTGCCGGCTCGACAGGGGCGGACACCATATATTTT.